These 10 T cell receptor beta chains were sequenced from one sample in a study of metastatic and nonmetastatic thyroid tumors. Among the patients, none had received any treatment before thyroid surgery. TCRdb reanalyzed the PCR reads via MiXCR. The repertoire holds roughly 38,000 clones, with approximately 20% as singletons. Sequencing was done on a sample of blood. The receptor source for this set is a female donor with papillary thyroid cancer or a benign thyroid nodule (not recorded which). Some clones in this sample may be carry-over from other donors' samples.

This clone has a count of ten or more. The chain has TRBV6-1 and TRBJ2-3; 7 bases are shared with TRBD2. After removal of 7 bases from V and 2 bases from J, the junction contained 12 bases not matched to a gene. The CDR3 has 16 amino acids. CDR1 and CDR2 from the germline V gene are MNHNS and SASEGT. CDR3 nucleotides: TGTGCCAGCACGGGGGGACTCACAAGCCTCACAGATACGCAGTATTTT. It encodes CASTGGLTSLTDTQYF.

V is TRBV11-3 and J is TRBJ2-7; either TRBD1 or TRBD2 may supply D (6 bases each). Trimming took off 7 bases at V and 3 bases at J, with 13 bases between the two ends. The CDR3 loop spans 13 amino acids. Germline-derived CDR1 and CDR2 are SGHNT and YENEEA. CDR3 DNA sequence: TGTGCCAGCAAGGTGGGGGGCGGCTACGAGCAGTACTTC. Translated: CASKVGGGYEQYF. The full variable domain, completed using reference TRBV11-3 and TRBJ2-7, is EAGVVQSPRYKIIEKKQPVAFWCNPISGHNTLYWYLQNLGQGPELLIRYENEEAVDDSQLPKDRFSAERLKGVDSTLKIQPAELGDSAVYLCASKVGGGYEQYFGPGTRLTVT.

The genes are TRBV6-1 and TRBJ2-7; D is perhaps TRBD1 (8 bases). This CDR3 spans 13 amino acids. Germline V gene sequence: CDR1 MNHNS, CDR2 SASEGT. V shed 8 bases and J shed 6 bases, with 17 bases lying between them. The chain's CDR3 is CASGGGTGSEQYF. CDR3 nucleotides: TGTGCCAGCGGGGGGGGGACAGGTTCCGAGCAGTACTTC.

CDR3 DNA: TGTGCCAGCATTCTTGACAGGTCCTTCGGTCAGCCCCAGCATTTT. It translates to CASILDRSFGQPQHF. The rearrangement links TRBV6-1 to TRBJ1-5; D might be TRBD1 (6 bases). Germline V gives CDR1 MNHNS, CDR2 SASEGT. The CDR3 is made up of 15 amino acids. Trimming removed 7 bases from V and 6 bases from J, with 19 bases in between.

This clone has ten or more counts. This chain links TRBV5-1 with TRBJ2-2, with TRBD2 matching 10 bases. Germline assignment: CDR1 SGHRS and CDR2 YFSETQ. J gave up 1 base and V 1 base, and 4 bases lay outside the gene matches. This CDR3 comprises 17 residues. As DNA, the CDR3 is TGCGCCAGCAGCTTGAGCGGGAGGGCCGGGAACACCGGGGAGCTGTTTTTT. This gives the protein CASSLSGRAGNTGELFF.

This clone has ten or more counts. The J gene is TRBJ1-4, the V gene TRBV28; D not certain. V lost 5 bases and J lost 5, with 3 bases in between. Germline V gives CDR1 MDHEN, CDR2 SYDVKM. The CDR3 length is 11 residues. The CDR3 DNA sequence: TGTGCCAGCAGTACCAATGAAAAACTGTTTTTT. Translated, it gives CASSTNEKLFF.

V is TRBV20-1 and J is TRBJ1-1; 7 bases fit TRBD1. The CDR3 has 15 residues. In germline, CDR1 is DFQATT, CDR2 SNEGSKA (reference sequence). V shed 5 bases and J 2 bases; nucleotides not matched to a gene: 11. The DNA for the CDR3 is TGCAGTGCTGGTCCGACGGACAGGACTAACACTGAAGCTTTCTTT. Its translation is CSAGPTDRTNTEAFF.

This clone was recorded many times. The rearrangement uses TRBV10-3 and TRBJ1-1; maybe TRBD1 (6 bases). CDR1 and CDR2 from the germline V gene are ENHRY and SYGVKD. V was clipped by 0 bases and J by 7 bases, with 12 bases between them. The CDR3 runs 14 residues. The CDR3 is CAISESDSRSEAFF. CDR3 DNA sequence: TGTGCCATCAGTGAGTCGGACAGCAGGAGTGAAGCTTTCTTT.

Concerning this clone: A much larger clone lies one base from this, so it may be a read error. Other DNA sequences in this specimen translate into the identical CDR3. The chain couples TRBV5-6 to TRBJ1-1; D ambiguous. This CDR3 spans 13 amino acids. Germline values: CDR1 SGHDT, CDR2 YYEEEE. The V end was cut by 2 bases, the J end by 3 bases, with 8 bases between. The CDR3: CASSFTVYTEAFF. DNA of the CDR3: TGTGCCAGCAGCTTTACTGTGTACACTGAAGCTTTCTTT.

This clone was detected ten times or more. This chain uses TRBV7-2 with TRBJ2-5, with D perhaps TRBD2 (6 bases). CDR1 and CDR2 (germline): SGHTA, FQGNSA. Trimming removed 2 bases from V and 7 bases from J, with 17 bases in between. CDR3 length equals 15 residues. The CDR3 here is CASSLTSFFYGTQYF. CDR3 nucleotides: TGTGCCAGCAGCTTAACTAGCTTTTTTTATGGGACCCAGTACTTC. The whole variable domain, remainder taken from reference TRBV7-2 and TRBJ2-5, is GAGVSQSPSNKVTEKGKDVELRCDPISGHTALYWYRQSLGQGLEFLIYFQGNSAPDKSGLPSDRFSAERTGGSVSTLTIQRTQQEDSAVYLCASSLTSFFYGTQYFGPGTRLLVL.